Listed here are 10 T cell receptor beta chains from one sample, sequenced in a study of early T cells in non-severe SARS-CoV-2 infection. Via MiXCR, TCRdb re-called the 5' RACE reads, giving one row per CDR3 protein. Among just over 95,000 distinct CDR3 sequences, approximately 9.9% were seen once, and the ten largest hold roughly 5%. Input material: whole blood. The source of these receptors is an adult who was a healthcare worker with PCR-confirmed SARS-CoV-2 infection or an uninfected control (not recorded which).

This clonotype was recorded a few times. This rearrangement joins TRBV27 to TRBJ1-4, with a tentative D call TRBD1 (6 bases). Germline CDR1 reads MNHEY; CDR2 reads SMNVEV (reference sequence). The CDR3 length is 13 residues. Trimming stripped 2 bases from V and 10 bases from J, with 11 bases between. The CDR3 region is CASSLRGLAKLFF. In DNA form, the CDR3 reads TGTGCCAGCAGTTTACGGGGGCTCGCAAAACTGTTTTTT.

There are many counts of this clonotype. The rearrangement joins TRBV20-1 to TRBJ2-4, with 7 bases aligning to TRBD2. This CDR3 spans 11 amino acids. Trimming at V came to 1 base and at J to 11 bases, leaving 2 bases not matched to a gene. Germline values: CDR1 DFQATT, CDR2 SNEGSKA (reference sequence). For the CDR3, the DNA is TGCAGTGCTAGAGGACTAGCTTTTCAGTACTTC. Translating gives CSARGLAFQYF.

The table lists this clonotype with many counts. The chain is built from TRBV7-9 and TRBJ2-1; D may be TRBD1 or TRBD2 (5 bases each). Germline V gene lookup returns CDR1 SEHNR and CDR2 FQNEAQ (reference sequence). V was clipped by 2 bases and J by 4 bases, with 15 bases between them. CDR3 size: 16 residues. The CDR3 here is CASSLYGGTEYNEQFF. The CDR3 DNA sequence: TGTGCCAGCAGCTTATATGGGGGAACGGAATACAATGAGCAGTTCTTC. The full variable domain, rest sourced from reference TRBV7-9 and TRBJ2-1, is DTGVSQNPRHKITKRGQNVTFRCDPISEHNRLYWYRQTLGQGPEFLTYFQNEAQLEKSRLLSDRFSAERPKGSFSTLEIQRTEQGDSAMYLCASSLYGGTEYNEQFFGPGTRLTVL.

This clonotype was seen a handful of times. J is TRBJ1-1 and V is TRBV29-1; D possibly corresponds to TRBD1 (5 bases). The CDR3 is 13 amino acids. Trimming pared 3 bases from V and 1 base from J, leaving 9 bases between. The germline V gene encodes CDR1 SQVTM and CDR2 ANQGSEA. CDR3 nucleotides: TGCAGCGTTGACGAGGGGAAGAACACTGAAGCTTTCTTT. Translating it yields CSVDEGKNTEAFF.

This clonotype has at least ten counts. The chain has TRBV6-6 and TRBJ1-6; no definite D call. CDR1 is MNHNY, CDR2 SVGAGI, per germline (reference sequence). The CDR3 is 12 residues long. The CDR3 sequence is CAVGSYNSPLHF. The CDR3 DNA follows: TGTGCAGTCGGATCCTATAATTCACCCCTCCACTTT.

This clonotype was counted ten times or more. This rearrangement joins TRBV6-5 to TRBJ2-7; D gene unclear. This CDR3 region has 11 residues. The V end lost 10 bases, the J end lost 6 bases, and 13 bases lay between the germline ends. Germline values: CDR1 MNHEY, CDR2 SVGAGI. CDR3 sequence reads: CATQSVSEQYF. Here the CDR3 DNA reads TGTGCCACCCAGTCCGTCTCCGAGCAGTACTTC.

A few counts support this clonotype. J is TRBJ2-3 and V is TRBV10-2, with D possibly being TRBD2 (6 bases). Trimming stripped 0 bases from V and 10 bases from J, with 17 bases between. The CDR3 is 15 amino acids. Germline-derived CDR1 and CDR2 are WSHSY and SAAADI. The CDR3 protein is CASSESGLAGRAQYF. The CDR3 region has the DNA TGCGCCAGCAGTGAGTCGGGACTCGCGGGTCGGGCGCAGTATTTT.

This chain joins TRBV5-1 and TRBJ1-3; D uncertain. Germline assignment: CDR1 SGHRS and CDR2 YFSETQ. This CDR3 has 17 amino acids. Trimming cost V 1 base and J 3 bases, with 17 bases left between them. DNA of the CDR3: TGCGCCAGCAGCTTGAAGGAAGTCGATTGGATTGGAAACACCATATATTTT. Its protein product is CASSLKEVDWIGNTIYF.

This clonotype has at least ten counts. The rearrangement joins TRBV20-1 to TRBJ1-2; 7 bases line up with TRBD1. Germline CDR1 and CDR2: DFQATT and SNEGSKA (reference sequence). The CDR3 runs to 13 residues. Germline trimming cut 6 bases from V and 2 bases from J; bases unmatched to any gene: 6. The CDR3 loop reads CSASTGMNYGYTF. In nucleotides, the CDR3 is TGCAGTGCGTCGACAGGGATGAACTATGGCTACACCTTC.

This clonotype came up many times. The rearrangement joins TRBV6-5 to TRBJ2-7; perhaps D is TRBD1 or TRBD2 (5 bases each). The CDR3 extends over 14 amino acids. The V and J ends lost 0 bases and 2 bases respectively, with 8 bases between them. The V gene's germline CDR1 is MNHEY and CDR2 SVGAGI. CDR3 nucleotide sequence: TGTGCCAGCAGTTACTCGGGACCCGCCTACGAGCAGTACTTC. Translated: CASSYSGPAYEQYF.